This T cell receptor (beta chain) originates from a study of T cell changes during pregnancy in multiple sclerosis. Trimming at V came to 6 bases and at J to 5 bases, leaving 6 bases not matched to a gene. There are 14 residues in the CDR3. Germline CDR1 is SGHAT and CDR2 is FQNNGV. Measured with immunoSEQ multiplex PCR; TCRdb has only the in-frame clones, and not every one. The table shows around 34,000 clones, with roughly nine tenths occurring only once. The V and J genes are TRBV11-2 and TRBJ2-3; TRBD1 agrees at 9 bases. This receptor was obtained from a female donor with multiple sclerosis, enrolled in a pregnancy study. Specimen: CD8+ T cells from peripheral blood mononuclear cells, collected after pregnancy. The CDR3 region is CASRRTGALDTQYF. DNA for the CDR3: TGTGCCAGCAGAAGGACAGGGGCCCTAGATACGCAGTATTTT.